The rows below give T cell receptor beta chains drawn from one sample of a study of human T cells and chemical hapten exposure. Via MiXCR, TCRdb re-called the RACE reads, giving one row per CDR3 protein. The repertoire consists of roughly 69,000 distinct CDR3 sequences, with 10% occurring once and the leading ten covering 6.8%. The starting material was whole blood, obtained in connection with sensitization to the hapten diphenylcyclopropenone (DPC). These receptor sequences come from a woman aged 45 to 65 with alopecia areata. Some clones in this sample may be carry-over from other donors' samples. Each CDR3 is given with its conserved first and last residue. A D gene is named only where the DNA matches it firmly. Some rows have no size entry. The others give once, few or many, or a class for an expanded clone.

v_gene	abundance	d_gene	j_gene	CDR3aa	CDR3nt
TRBV12-5	many	NA	TRBJ1-2	CASGLVAASYGYTF	TGTGCTAGTGGTTTGGTAGCGGCCTCCTATGGCTACACCTTC
TRBV5-5	NA	TRBD2	TRBJ2-2	CASSLGLAGDANTGELFF	TGTGCCAGCAGTCTGGGACTAGCGGGAGATGCAAACACCGGGGAGCTGTTTTTT
TRBV5-1	many	TRBD2	TRBJ2-2	CASSSSMTSGSTGELFF	TGCGCCAGCAGCTCCTCAATGACTAGCGGGAGCACCGGGGAGCTGTTTTTT
TRBV5-5	many	NA	TRBJ1-2	CASSFQTALNYGYTF	TGTGCCAGCAGCTTTCAGACGGCCCTTAACTATGGCTACACCTTC
TRBV2	medium-sized	NA	TRBJ2-6	CASSTRPDSGANVLTF	TGTGCCAGCTCTACCCGACCGGACTCTGGGGCCAACGTCCTGACTTTC
TRBV12-3/TRBV12-4	NA	TRBD1	TRBJ1-1	CASSFGTGVVWAEAFF	TGTGCCAGCAGTTTCGGGACAGGGGTGGTGTGGGCTGAAGCTTTCTTT
TRBV6-6	many	NA	TRBJ2-7	CASKGSLQEYEQYF	TGTGCCAGCAAGGGGTCGCTACAGGAATACGAGCAGTACTTC
TRBV11-2	many	NA	TRBJ2-3	CASSFLASPDTQYF	TGTGCCAGCAGCTTCCTAGCGTCTCCAGATACGCAGTATTTT
TRBV30	many	TRBD1	TRBJ2-3	CAWSWGQPTDTQYF	TGTGCCTGGAGTTGGGGACAGCCTACAGATACGCAGTATTTT
TRBV11-2	few	TRBD1	TRBJ1-2	CASSSRLTGGEYGYTF	TGTGCCAGCAGCTCCCGGCTGACAGGGGGCGAATATGGCTACACCTTC
TRBV29-1	few	TRBD1	TRBJ1-2	CSVERGRWNGYTF	TGCAGCGTTGAGAGGGGGCGCTGGAATGGCTACACCTTC
TRBV7-9	NA	NA	TRBJ2-7	CASSLTYEQYF	TGTGCCAGCAGCTTAACCTACGAGCAGTACTTC
TRBV20-1	NA	NA	TRBJ1-1	CSARGRGRGAGWMNTEAFF	TGCAGTGCTAGAGGCCGGGGTAGGGGGGCAGGGTGGATGAACACTGAAGCTTTCTTT
TRBV11-1	many	NA	TRBJ2-1	CASSLGSGRISYNEQFF	TGTGCCAGCAGCTTAGGTAGCGGCAGAATATCCTACAATGAGCAGTTCTTC
TRBV20-1	many	NA	TRBJ2-1	CSAPASKDGNEQFF	TGCAGTGCCCCCGCCTCCAAGGATGGGAATGAGCAGTTCTTC
TRBV10-3	many	NA	TRBJ1-5	CAISESIVGDQPQHF	TGTGCCATCAGTGAGTCAATCGTGGGAGATCAGCCCCAGCATTTT
TRBV5-1	NA	NA	TRBJ1-1	CASSLDGARTEAFF	TGCGCCAGCAGCTTGGACGGGGCCCGCACTGAAGCTTTCTTT
TRBV7-8	many	NA	TRBJ2-1	CASSYSGSGYNEQFF	TGTGCCAGCAGCTACTCAGGGTCGGGATACAATGAGCAGTTCTTC
TRBV20-1	NA	TRBD2	TRBJ2-3	CSAGTSGTDTQYF	TGCAGTGCTGGGACTAGCGGCACAGATACGCAGTATTTT
TRBV27	many	TRBD1	TRBJ1-1	CASRDLGAGGTEAFF	TGTGCCAGCAGGGACCTTGGGGCAGGGGGCACTGAAGCTTTCTTT
TRBV29-1	NA	NA	TRBJ1-1	CSAQQKMNTEAFF	TGCAGCGCACAACAGAAAATGAACACTGAAGCTTTCTTT
TRBV19	many	NA	TRBJ1-1	CASSNWAGEAFF	TGTGCCAGTAGTAACTGGGCAGGGGAAGCTTTCTTT
TRBV3-1	many	TRBD2	TRBJ2-5	CASSQVPGGGQETQYF	TGTGCCAGCAGCCAAGTCCCGGGGGGAGGCCAAGAGACCCAGTACTTC
TRBV5-1	many	NA	TRBJ2-5	CASKRPQETQYF	TGCGCCAGCAAGAGGCCCCAAGAGACCCAGTACTTC
TRBV6-7	many	NA	TRBJ1-5	CASSRTAYSNQPQHF	TGTGCCAGCAGTCGGACAGCGTATAGCAATCAGCCCCAGCATTTT
TRBV9	few	NA	TRBJ1-2	CASREGRGGYTF	TGTGCCAGTCGGGAGGGAAGGGGTGGCTACACCTTC
TRBV2	many	TRBD1	TRBJ1-2	CASSRDRDRGYTF	TGTGCCAGCAGCCGGGACAGGGACCGTGGCTACACCTTC
TRBV20-1	many	TRBD1	TRBJ2-7	CSATLQGAGEQYF	TGCAGTGCTACCCTACAGGGGGCGGGCGAGCAGTACTTC
TRBV9	NA	NA	TRBJ1-5	CASSADLSNQPQHF	TGTGCCAGCAGCGCGGACCTTAGCAATCAGCCCCAGCATTTT
TRBV28	NA	TRBD2	TRBJ2-7	CASSSLLAGGYEQYF	TGTGCCAGCAGTTCTCTACTAGCGGGAGGGTACGAGCAGTACTTC
TRBV12-3/TRBV12-4	NA	NA	TRBJ1-1	CASRDRGTEAFF	TGTGCCAGCAGGGACAGAGGAACTGAAGCTTTCTTT
TRBV2	few	NA	TRBJ2-2	CASSGVPGTGELFF	TGTGCCAGCAGTGGTGTACCAGGCACCGGGGAGCTGTTTTTT
TRBV11-3	NA	NA	TRBJ2-5	CASSPGQRETQYF	TGTGCCAGCAGCCCGGGCCAAAGAGAGACCCAGTACTTC
TRBV6-5	many	NA	TRBJ1-5	CASSWDPNQPQHF	TGTGCCAGCAGTTGGGACCCGAATCAGCCCCAGCATTTT
TRBV20-1	many	NA	TRBJ2-3	CSARVVGASDTQYF	TGCAGTGCTAGAGTCGTGGGGGCATCAGATACGCAGTATTTT
TRBV7-8	NA	NA	TRBJ2-1	CASSLASRLFF	TGTGCCAGCAGCTTAGCGTCCAGGTTGTTCTTC
TRBV19	many	TRBD1	TRBJ1-5	CASFGTGGNQPQHF	TGTGCCAGTTTCGGGACAGGGGGCAATCAGCCCCAGCATTTT
TRBV7-6	many	NA	TRBJ1-5	CASSLADGNQPQHF	TGTGCCAGCAGCTTAGCGGACGGCAATCAGCCCCAGCATTTT
TRBV5-1	NA	TRBD2	TRBJ2-5	CASSLAGLAGGETQYF	TGCGCCAGCAGCTTGGCCGGTCTAGCGGGAGGAGAGACCCAGTACTTC
TRBV18	few	NA	TRBJ2-7	CATKGGTEEQYF	TGTGCCACCAAGGGGGGGACCGAAGAGCAGTACTTC
TRBV6-5	many	TRBD2	TRBJ2-1	CASSPTRTSGSYNEQFF	TGTGCCAGCAGTCCTACCAGGACTAGCGGGAGTTACAATGAGCAGTTCTTC
TRBV11-1	many	NA	TRBJ2-5	CASSPRVAQYQETQYF	TGTGCCAGCAGCCCCAGAGTGGCCCAGTACCAAGAGACCCAGTACTTC
TRBV29-1	NA	NA	TRBJ2-1	CSVALDVGNEQFF	TGCAGCGTGGCGTTAGACGTTGGCAATGAGCAGTTCTTC
TRBV30	NA	TRBD2	TRBJ2-5	CAWSWASGPEAQYF	TGTGCCTGGAGTTGGGCTAGCGGTCCCGAGGCCCAGTACTTC
TRBV5-1	few	NA	TRBJ1-1	CASSFEAMNTEAFF	TGCGCCAGCAGCTTCGAGGCCATGAACACTGAAGCTTTCTTT
TRBV5-4	many	NA	TRBJ2-3	CASSLTGSADTQYF	TGTGCCAGCAGCTTGACAGGGAGCGCAGATACGCAGTATTTT
TRBV20-1	many	NA	TRBJ2-3	CSASAPSGTDTQYF	TGCAGTGCTAGCGCTCCCTCGGGCACAGATACGCAGTATTTT
TRBV12-3/TRBV12-4	NA	TRBD1	TRBJ2-4	CASSWGTGSPKNIQYF	TGTGCCAGCAGTTGGGGGACAGGAAGTCCCAAAAACATTCAGTACTTC
TRBV2	NA	NA	TRBJ2-3	CAIDGGISTDTQYF	TGTGCCATCGATGGCGGGATTAGCACAGATACGCAGTATTTT
TRBV5-1	many	TRBD2	TRBJ2-3	CASSLLAESTDTQYF	TGCGCCAGCAGCTTGCTAGCGGAGAGCACAGATACGCAGTATTTT
TRBV7-8	many	TRBD1	TRBJ1-1	CASSQSTGGVDLNTEAFF	TGTGCCAGCAGCCAATCGACAGGGGGCGTAGATTTGAACACTGAAGCTTTCTTT
TRBV12-3/TRBV12-4	many	NA	TRBJ1-1	CASSFSAWSTEAFF	TGTGCCAGCAGTTTCTCCGCCTGGAGCACTGAAGCTTTCTTT
TRBV11-2	few	NA	TRBJ2-5	CASSLEMPGVETQYF	TGTGCCAGCAGCTTAGAAATGCCGGGAGTGGAGACCCAGTACTTC
TRBV10-2	many	NA	TRBJ2-5	CASSELVNQETQYF	TGCGCCAGCAGTGAATTGGTAAACCAAGAGACCCAGTACTTC
TRBV6-6	many	TRBD1	TRBJ2-7	CASSYSTGVDEQYF	TGTGCCAGCAGTTACTCGACAGGGGTGGACGAGCAGTACTTC
TRBV27	few	NA	TRBJ1-1	CASSKAANTEAFF	TGTGCCAGCAGTAAGGCGGCGAACACTGAAGCTTTCTTT
TRBV5-1	many	TRBD2	TRBJ2-2	CASSSKTSGNTGELFF	TGCGCCAGCAGCTCTAAGACTAGCGGTAACACCGGGGAGCTGTTTTTT
TRBV6-1	NA	NA	TRBJ2-3	CASRPLSGTDTQYF	TGTGCCAGCAGGCCTTTGTCGGGGACAGATACGCAGTATTTT
TRBV20-1	NA	TRBD1	TRBJ1-1	CSARSDRGNTEAFF	TGCAGTGCTAGAAGCGACAGGGGGAACACTGAAGCTTTCTTT